Sequencing of this TCR beta chain was carried out in a study of radiotherapy plus CTLA-4 blockade in lung cancer. Turning to the study itself: Disease control was present in around a third of patients, and objective responses in roughly 17%.

Study-level points and caveats: The authors reported that early blood T cell clone dynamics, with interferon-beta, best predicted response.

TCRdb's table, derived via immunoSEQ multiplex PCR, lists solely in-frame clones and lacks some. The sample has about 48,000 clones, approximately 86% seen once. The germline V gene has CDR1 LNHDA and CDR2 SQIVND (reference sequence). The CDR3 covers 13 residues. With regard to this clone: What it recognizes is unknown. A junction end diverges from the germline sequence, so it may reflect a read error. Other nucleotide sequences from this sample produce the same CDR3.

Sequencing used peripheral blood, obtained from a patient treated with radiotherapy plus ipilimumab. This sequence was found in a human donor with non-small cell lung cancer that progressed on radiotherapy plus ipilimumab. Some clones in this sample may be carry-over from other donors' samples. The chain links TRBV19 to TRBJ1-1; 7 bases are a match to TRBD1. Here the CDR3 DNA reads TGTGCCAGTACTACAGGGGTTGGCACTGAAGCTTTCTTC. It encodes CASTTGVGTEAFF.